The 32 T cell receptor beta chains given below trace back to one sample, sequenced in a study of blood T cell repertoires in COVID-19 (dated by TCRdb to 2018 to 2020). Library creation used the immunoSEQ multiplex PCR assay. Not all clones reach the TCRdb copy of this immuneACCESS table, which keeps in-frame sequences only. Checked studies attribute under half of the gap to unresolved V genes and leave the rest unexplained. The sample table shows under 350,000 clones, and around 86% are seen once. The ten largest clonotypes hold about 1.2% of the sample. The sequenced material came from peripheral blood. The receptors were gathered from a man aged 70-80 years with acute or convalescent COVID-19.

The gene calls are TRBV7-2 and TRBJ2-1; TRBD2 matches 7 bases. Looked up from germline, CDR1 is SGHTA and CDR2 is FQGNSA. V lost 1 base and J lost 5; bases outside the gene matches: 17. The CDR3 extends over 19 amino acids. The CDR3 here is CASSLDPFSGGRGHNEQFF. CDR3 in DNA: TGTGCCAGCAGCTTAGACCCTTTTTCGGGCGGGAGAGGTCACAATGAGCAGTTCTTC.

The chain joins TRBV7-2 to TRBJ2-7, with 12 bases fitting TRBD1. CDR1 and CDR2 (germline): SGHTA, FQGNSA. The CDR3 is 17 residues long. Trimming cost V 3 bases and J 1 base; bases outside gene matches: 7. CDR3 sequence: CASSLGQGAFRSYEQYF. For the CDR3, the DNA is TGTGCCAGCAGCTTGGGACAGGGGGCTTTTAGGTCCTACGAGCAGTACTTC.

This clone occurred once. The V gene is TRBV6-5, the J gene TRBJ1-4; 8 positions agree with TRBD1. The CDR3 loop spans 15 amino acids. J was trimmed by 6 bases and V by 6 bases; bases with no gene match: 9. Germline assignment: CDR1 MNHEY and CDR2 SVGAGI. The CDR3 coding sequence is TGTGCCAGCAGGGCAACAGGGGGAGGAGATGAAAAACTGTTTTTT. Protein sequence: CASRATGGGDEKLFF.

DNA for the CDR3: TGTGCCAGCAGCCCCAGGGGGGAGTCGGCTGGCTACACCTTC. Its protein is CASSPRGESAGYTF. The rearrangement uses TRBV5-4 and TRBJ1-2; 7 nucleotides line up with TRBD1. Germline V gene data show CDR1 as SGHNT and CDR2 as YYREEE (reference sequence). CDR3 length: 14 residues. J was trimmed by 7 bases and V by 4 bases; bases with no gene match: 10.

The chain recombines TRBV30 with TRBJ1-1, with D unclear. The CDR3 sequence is 17 residues long. The germline gives CDR1 GTSNPN, CDR2 SVGIG (reference sequence). V shed 0 bases and J shed 0 bases, with 17 bases lying between them. This CDR3 is CAWSVGKGGRLNTEAFF. CDR3 coding DNA: TGTGCCTGGAGTGTAGGAAAGGGAGGACGGCTGAACACTGAAGCTTTCTTT.

The J gene is TRBJ1-3, the V gene TRBV7-9; 8 bases fit TRBD1. Germline V CDR1 and CDR2: SEHNR, FQNEAQ (reference sequence). Trimming removed 5 bases from V and 3 bases from J; junction bases left unmatched: 3. CDR3 length equals 14 residues. The CDR3 sequence is CASSRTGYGNTIYF. The CDR3 DNA is TGTGCCAGCAGCCGGACAGGGTATGGAAACACCATATATTTT.

The chain has TRBV10-2 and TRBJ2-7, with 7 bases that match TRBD1. Germline values: CDR1 WSHSY, CDR2 SAAADI. V shed 4 bases and J 0 bases; nucleotides not matched to a gene: 6. There are 15 residues in the CDR3. In DNA form, the CDR3 reads TGCGCCAGCAGTGTAAGACAGGGCCACTCCTACGAGCAGTACTTC. This sequence encodes CASSVRQGHSYEQYF.

The chain couples TRBV30 to TRBJ2-3, with 12 bases fitting TRBD2. CDR1 is GTSNPN and CDR2 is SVGIG in the germline V gene (reference sequence). CDR3 length: 14 amino acids. Germline trimming cut 2 bases from V and 3 bases from J; bases unmatched to any gene: 0. The CDR3 loop reads CAWSLAGGTDTQYF. The CDR3 DNA reads TGTGCCTGGAGTCTAGCGGGGGGGACAGATACGCAGTATTTT.

The CDR3 spells CASSTRDSYEQYF. In DNA, the CDR3 is TGTGCCAGCAGCACTCGGGACTCCTACGAGCAGTACTTC. The chain links TRBV7-2 to TRBJ2-7, with TRBD2 as a possible D gene (5 bases). The V gene lost 5 bases and the J gene lost 0 bases, with 8 bases spanning the gap. CDR3 length: 13 amino acids. Germline-derived CDR1 and CDR2 are SGHTA and FQGNSA.

V gene TRBV9 combines with J gene TRBJ1-3; TRBD1 might be the D (6 bases). This CDR3 comprises 15 residues. CDR1 is SGDLS, CDR2 YYNGEE, per germline. Trimming removed 2 bases at V and 3 bases at J, with 12 bases between. The CDR3 nucleotides are TGTGCCAGCAGCGTTCAGGGGACGGTTGGAAACACCATATATTTT. It encodes CASSVQGTVGNTIYF.

The chain couples TRBV5-6 to TRBJ1-4, with 7 positions matching TRBD1. CDR3 size: 14 residues. Germline values: CDR1 SGHDT, CDR2 YYEEEE. The ends lost 4 bases at V and 8 bases at J; junction bases unmatched: 8. In DNA form, the CDR3 reads TGTGCCAGCAGCCCCAGGACAGGAGGAGAAAAACTGTTTTTT. This codes for CASSPRTGGEKLFF.

This chain joins TRBV29-1 and TRBJ1-1; a possible D gene is TRBD1 (6 bases). Trimming took off 7 bases at V and 6 bases at J, with 18 bases between the two ends. There are 13 residues in the CDR3. Looked up from germline, CDR1 is SQVTM and CDR2 is ANQGSEA. DNA for the CDR3: TGCAGCGCAGTTACACAGGGCTGGGCTGAAGCTTTCTTT. Translated, it gives CSAVTQGWAEAFF.

This CDR3 is CASSQDYTSYEQYF. As DNA, the CDR3 is TGCGCCAGCAGCCAAGACTATACGTCCTACGAGCAGTACTTC. The chain has TRBV4-3 and TRBJ2-7; no reliable D call. The CDR3 runs to 14 residues. V shed 0 bases and J shed 1 base, with 7 bases lying between them. The germline V gene encodes CDR1 LGHNA and CDR2 YSLEER.

The chain combines TRBV29-1 with TRBJ2-5; 10 nucleotides match TRBD1. V dropped 4 bases and J dropped 5; count of bases not matched to a gene: 4. Germline V gene lookup returns CDR1 SQVTM and CDR2 ANQGSEA. The CDR3 has 13 amino acids. The CDR3 DNA follows: TGCAGCGTTGTGGACAGGGGGAAGGAGACCCAGTACTTC. Protein sequence: CSVVDRGKETQYF.

This chain connects TRBV20-1 to TRBJ1-2, with no clear D. Looked up from germline, CDR1 is DFQATT and CDR2 is SNEGSKA (reference sequence). CDR3 length: 11 amino acids. V was clipped by 5 bases and J by 8 bases, with 12 bases between them. CDR3 loop: CSALDLLGYTF. The DNA for the CDR3 is TGCAGTGCTCTGGACTTACTGGGCTACACCTTC.

The CDR3 nucleotides are TGTGCCAGCAGTGAAGCCTCGGGGGATGGAAACACCATATATTTT. Its protein is CASSEASGDGNTIYF. The rearrangement links TRBV2 to TRBJ1-3; D is possibly TRBD1 (5 bases). This CDR3 contains 15 residues. Trimming removed 0 bases from V and 3 bases from J, with 9 bases in between. Germline lookup yields CDR1 SNHLY and CDR2 FYNNEI.

This chain links TRBV9 with TRBJ1-2, with 7 bases fitting TRBD1. After removal of 0 bases from V and 4 bases from J, the junction contained 6 bases not matched to a gene. This CDR3 has 15 amino acids. CDR1 and CDR2 (germline): SGDLS, YYNGEE. The CDR3 nucleotides are TGTGCCAGCAGCGTAGTACAGGGGTTTGCCTATGGCTACACCTTC. This sequence encodes CASSVVQGFAYGYTF.

The CDR3 loop reads CASSALIGGPTPQYF. CDR3 sequence (DNA): TGTGCCAGCAGCGCGCTCATCGGGGGGCCGACCCCGCAGTATTTT. The chain employs TRBV5-5 and TRBJ2-3, with D perhaps TRBD2 (7 bases). Trimming removed 4 bases at V and 10 bases at J, with 22 bases between. Per the germline V gene, CDR1 is SGHKS and CDR2 is YYEKEE (reference sequence). The CDR3 consists of 15 residues.

V is TRBV19 and J is TRBJ2-3, with 12 nucleotides matching TRBD2. Looked up from germline, CDR1 is LNHDA and CDR2 is SQIVND (reference sequence). CDR3 size: 15 residues. V was clipped by 4 bases and J by 9 bases; unmatched bases: 8. DNA of the CDR3: TGTGCCAGTAGTAACACCGGGACTAGCGGGTTAACGCAGTATTTT. Translation gives CASSNTGTSGLTQYF.

The chain carries TRBV4-2 and TRBJ2-3, with D perhaps TRBD2 (5 bases). CDR3 length equals 16 residues. The V and J ends lost 2 bases and 0 bases respectively, with 12 bases between them. Germline CDR1 and CDR2: LGHNA and YNFKEQ. CDR3 protein: CASSQHAGKSTDTQYF. CDR3 DNA: TGTGCCAGCAGCCAACACGCCGGGAAGAGCACAGATACGCAGTATTTT.

The genes are TRBV27 and TRBJ1-6, with 7 positions matching TRBD1. The V gene end was trimmed by 5 bases and the J gene end by 9 bases; junction bases not matched to a gene: 10. CDR1 and CDR2 from the germline V gene are MNHEY and SMNVEV (reference sequence). The CDR3 is made up of 15 amino acids. CDR3 nucleotide sequence: TGTGCCAGCAGTCCCAGGACAGGTCCTGCTTCACCCCTCCACTTT. Translating gives CASSPRTGPASPLHF.

As concerns this clone: The sample has other DNA sequences that encode this CDR3 too. J is TRBJ1-5 and V is TRBV28; D might be TRBD1 (5 bases). CDR3 length: 13 residues. V was cut by 2 bases and J by 6 bases, with 8 bases left in between. Germline loops: CDR1 MDHEN, CDR2 SYDVKM. The CDR3 sequence is CASSLQGGQPQHF. The CDR3 DNA is TGTGCCAGCAGTTTACAGGGCGGTCAGCCCCAGCATTTT.

The V call is TRBV7-9, the J call TRBJ1-2; perhaps TRBD1 as D (6 bases). V lost 2 bases and J lost 2, with 18 bases in between. The CDR3 totals 17 residues. The V gene's germline CDR1 is SEHNR and CDR2 FQNEAQ (reference sequence). The DNA for the CDR3 is TGTGCCAGCAGCTTAAGTGTTTATGGGGGCCCCAACTATGGCTACACCTTC. It codes for CASSLSVYGGPNYGYTF.

The V and J genes are TRBV19 and TRBJ2-3, with D maybe TRBD1 (6 bases). The CDR3 is 13 amino acids. Germline loops: CDR1 LNHDA, CDR2 SQIVND (reference sequence). V lost 6 bases to trimming and J lost 2 bases, with 9 bases between them. CDR3 nucleotides: TGTGCCAGTAGGGACAGAGACACAGATACGCAGTATTTT. Encoded protein: CASRDRDTDTQYF.

The chain recombines TRBV30 with TRBJ2-1; 7 nucleotides agree with TRBD2. CDR1 is GTSNPN and CDR2 is SVGIG in the germline V gene (reference sequence). This CDR3 region has 13 residues. V dropped 2 bases and J dropped 7; count of bases not matched to a gene: 5. Written as DNA, the CDR3 is TGTGCCTGGAGTCTAGGGGAGGGGAATGAGCAGTTCTTC. Residues: CAWSLGEGNEQFF.

This clone was picked up one time. The rearrangement joins TRBV6-6 to TRBJ1-1; TRBD1 matches at 9 bases. The CDR3 runs 18 residues. The junction had 15 bases not matched to a gene; V was cut back by 5 bases and J by 2 bases. Germline CDR1 is MNHNY and CDR2 is SVGAGI (reference sequence). This CDR3 reads CASSRMTGTGWGNTEAFF. Here the CDR3 DNA reads TGTGCCAGCAGTCGGATGACCGGGACAGGGTGGGGAAACACTGAAGCTTTCTTT.

The chain carries TRBV28 and TRBJ1-2, with D tentatively TRBD1 (6 bases). This CDR3 has 11 residues. V lost 10 bases and J lost 7, with 13 bases in between. Germline V gene lookup returns CDR1 MDHEN and CDR2 SYDVKM. This CDR3 reads CATRGIVGYTF. CDR3 nucleotides: TGTGCCACGAGGGGGATTGTTGGCTACACCTTC.

This chain joins TRBV6-2 or TRBV6-3 and TRBJ1-2, with a tentative D call TRBD1 (6 bases). CDR1 is MNHEY, CDR2 SVGEGT, per germline. Trimming shortened V by 2 bases and J by 5 bases, and 6 bases separated the two germline ends. The CDR3 extends over 12 amino acids. The CDR3 DNA reads TGTGCCAGCAGTTACCAGGGGTATGGCTACACCTTC. As protein: CASSYQGYGYTF.

The V gene is TRBV5-5, the J gene TRBJ1-5, with 9 positions matching TRBD1. The CDR3 is 17 amino acids. Germline trimming cut 4 bases from V and 4 bases from J; bases unmatched to any gene: 12. Germline V gives CDR1 SGHKS, CDR2 YYEKEE (reference sequence). This chain's CDR3 is CASSPAVGTGPNQPQHF. In DNA, the CDR3 is TGTGCCAGCAGCCCAGCGGTGGGGACAGGGCCGAATCAGCCCCAGCATTTT.

The J gene is TRBJ2-2, the V gene TRBV6-2 or TRBV6-3, with 11 nucleotides matching TRBD2. V trimming: 6 bases; J trimming: 5 bases; junction bases outside the gene matches: 14. CDR3 size: 18 residues. Germline loops: CDR1 MNHEY, CDR2 SVGEGT. This CDR3 is CASSTTAGLAGRTGELFF. As DNA, the CDR3 is TGTGCCAGCAGCACTACAGCCGGACTAGCGGGTAGGACCGGGGAGCTGTTTTTT.

This chain connects TRBV18 to TRBJ2-1, with a weak D call TRBD1 (6 bases). Trimming removed 3 bases at V and 0 bases at J, with 9 bases between. This CDR3 is 15 amino acids long. Germline loops: CDR1 KGHSH, CDR2 LQKENI. For the CDR3, the DNA is TGTGCCAGCTCACCCAGGGGAAACTCCTACAATGAGCAGTTCTTC. Its protein is CASSPRGNSYNEQFF.

The J gene is TRBJ2-1, the V gene TRBV4-3; the D gene is possibly TRBD2 (5 bases). Trimming left V 0 bases short and J 2 bases short, with 11 bases between. The CDR3 consists of 16 residues. Per germline, CDR1 LGHNA and CDR2 YSLEER. CDR3: CASSQDPPGAYNEQFF. Here the CDR3 DNA reads TGCGCCAGCAGCCAAGACCCCCCCGGGGCCTACAATGAGCAGTTCTTC.